Following are 3 T cell receptor beta chains from one sample sequenced in a study of T cells in women clearing cervical HPV infection. Only in-frame clones appear in the TCRdb table, and some are missing; sequencing was by immunoSEQ multiplex PCR. Seen in this sample are about 12,000 clones; the ten most common clones hold approximately 20%. Material: blood buffy coat. These receptors were obtained from a woman between 18 and 70 years old with a cervical HPV16 infection that either progressed to CIN3+ or cleared (not recorded which).

Note on this clone: The read stops 3 residues short of the end of the CDR3; the missing end is completed from the germline J gene. The chain links TRBV6-1 to TRBJ1-5; TRBD1 might be the D (6 bases). The CDR3 runs to 15 residues. Trimming left V 0 bases short and J 5 bases short, with 11 bases between. Germline V CDR1 and CDR2: MNHNS, SASEGT. The CDR3 DNA, read in part, is TGTGCCAGCAGTGAAGCACTACAGGGTCATCAGCCC. Protein: CASSEALQGHQP. The full-length CDR3 reads as CASSEALQGHQPQHF.

A note on this clone: With the read ending 3 residues before the CDR3 end, the germline J gene is used to fill in that end. This chain uses TRBV7-3 with TRBJ2-1, with TRBD2 matching 7 bases. Germline values: CDR1 SGHTA, CDR2 FQGTGA. The length of the CDR3 is 14 residues. Trimming cost V 2 bases and J 6 bases; bases outside gene matches: 4. The CDR3 region is CASSLSSGSNEQFF. The covered CDR3 bases are TGTGCCAGCAGCTTATCTAGCGGCTCCAATGAG.

CDR3 residues: CASRGSGEKLFF. The sequenced CDR3 bases are TGTGCCAGCAGGGGGAGCGGTGAAAAA. The chain employs TRBV2 and TRBJ1-4; D is unresolved. The read comes to an end 3 residues before the CDR3 does, leaving the germline J gene to fill in the end. V was pared by 6 bases and J by 7 bases, with 9 bases between. Germline V CDR1 and CDR2: SNHLY, FYNNEI. The CDR3 sequence is 12 residues long.